This TCR beta chain is drawn from a study of OX40 agonist ivuxolimab in advanced cancers. About the study: Previous treatment with anti-PD-1, anti-PD-L1 or anti-CTLA-4 therapy was allowed; 40% had received some.

The protocol was immunoSEQ multiplex PCR, while the TCRdb copy is restricted to in-frame clones and leaves out a portion. The sample lists about 40,000 clones, around 92% occurring once. The junction had 6 bases not matched to a gene; V was cut back by 0 bases and J by 7 bases. The CDR3 spans 15 residues. Germline CDR1 and CDR2: LGHNA and YNFKEQ. The chain employs TRBV4-2 and TRBJ2-1; TRBD2 matches 7 bases. The TCR sequence derives from an adult with an advanced solid tumor such as melanoma, head and neck, liver or kidney cancer. The starting material was CD4+ or CD8+ T cells sorted from blood, obtained in a trial of the OX40 agonist ivuxolimab. In nucleotides, the CDR3 is TGTGCCAGCAGCCAAGAGGTGGCGCGGGGGAATGAGCAGTTCTTC. Its translation: CASSQEVARGNEQFF.